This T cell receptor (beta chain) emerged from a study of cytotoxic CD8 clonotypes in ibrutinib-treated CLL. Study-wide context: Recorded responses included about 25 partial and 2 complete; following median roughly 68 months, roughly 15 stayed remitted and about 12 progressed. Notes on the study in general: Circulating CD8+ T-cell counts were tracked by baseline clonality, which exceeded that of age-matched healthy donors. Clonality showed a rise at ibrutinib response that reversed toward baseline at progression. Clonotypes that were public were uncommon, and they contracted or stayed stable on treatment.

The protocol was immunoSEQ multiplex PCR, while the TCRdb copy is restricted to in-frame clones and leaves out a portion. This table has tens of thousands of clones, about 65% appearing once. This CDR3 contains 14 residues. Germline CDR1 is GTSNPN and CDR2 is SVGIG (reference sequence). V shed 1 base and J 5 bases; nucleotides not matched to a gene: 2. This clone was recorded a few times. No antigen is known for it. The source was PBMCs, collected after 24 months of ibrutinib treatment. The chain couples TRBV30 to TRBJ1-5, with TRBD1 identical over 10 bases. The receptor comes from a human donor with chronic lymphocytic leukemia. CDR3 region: CAWSAGTGDQPQHF. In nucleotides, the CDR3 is TGTGCCTGGAGTGCCGGGACAGGGGATCAGCCCCAGCATTTT.